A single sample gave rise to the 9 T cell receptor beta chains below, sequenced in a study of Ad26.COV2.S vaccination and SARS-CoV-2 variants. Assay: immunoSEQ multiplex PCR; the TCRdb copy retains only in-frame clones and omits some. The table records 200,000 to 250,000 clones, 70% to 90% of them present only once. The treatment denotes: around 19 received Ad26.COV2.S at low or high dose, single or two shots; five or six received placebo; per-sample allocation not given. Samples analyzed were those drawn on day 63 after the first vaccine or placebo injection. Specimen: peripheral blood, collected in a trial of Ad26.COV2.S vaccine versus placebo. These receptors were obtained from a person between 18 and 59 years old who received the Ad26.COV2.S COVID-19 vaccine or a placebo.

The DNA for the CDR3 is TGTGCCACCGGGAGGGGAATTAGGGACACTGAAGCTTTCTTT. Translated, it gives CATGRGIRDTEAFF. The rearrangement links TRBV28 to TRBJ1-1; D is perhaps TRBD1 (5 bases). Trimming cost V 10 bases and J 3 bases, with 18 bases left between them. Germline V CDR1 and CDR2: MDHEN, SYDVKM. The CDR3 totals 14 residues. Variable domain in full (rest from reference TRBV28 and TRBJ1-1): DVKVTQSSRYLVKRTGEKVFLECVQDMDHENMFWYRQDPGLGLRLIYFSYDVKMKEKGDIPEGYSVSREKKERFSLILESASTNQTSMYLCATGRGIRDTEAFFGQGTRLTVV.

The CDR3 bases are TGCGCCAGCAGCTTCCGGGACAGCAACTACGAGCAGTACTTC. This translates into CASSFRDSNYEQYF. V gene TRBV5-1 combines with J gene TRBJ2-7, with TRBD1 identical over 7 bases. V trimming: 2 bases; J trimming: 3 bases; junction bases outside the gene matches: 5. CDR3 length: 14 residues. Germline CDR1 is SGHRS and CDR2 is YFSETQ. The complete variable domain, with remaining parts taken from reference TRBV5-1 and TRBJ2-7, reads KAGVTQTPRYLIKTRGQQVTLSCSPISGHRSVSWYQQTPGQGLQFLFEYFSETQRNKGNFPGRFSGRQFSNSRSEMNVSTLELGDSALYLCASSFRDSNYEQYFGPGTRLTVT.

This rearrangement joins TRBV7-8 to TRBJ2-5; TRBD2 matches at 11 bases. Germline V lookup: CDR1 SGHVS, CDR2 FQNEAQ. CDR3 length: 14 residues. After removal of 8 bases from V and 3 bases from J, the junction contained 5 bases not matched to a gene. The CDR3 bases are TGTGCCAGCCGCCGACTAGCGGGAAAAGAGACCCAGTACTTC. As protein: CASRRLAGKETQYF.

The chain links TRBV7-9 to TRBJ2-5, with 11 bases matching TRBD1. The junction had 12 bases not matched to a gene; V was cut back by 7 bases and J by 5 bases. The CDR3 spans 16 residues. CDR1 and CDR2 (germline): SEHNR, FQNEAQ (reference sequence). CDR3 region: CASNFLGWTGGETQYF. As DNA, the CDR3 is TGTGCCAGCAACTTCCTGGGTTGGACAGGGGGCGAGACCCAGTACTTC.

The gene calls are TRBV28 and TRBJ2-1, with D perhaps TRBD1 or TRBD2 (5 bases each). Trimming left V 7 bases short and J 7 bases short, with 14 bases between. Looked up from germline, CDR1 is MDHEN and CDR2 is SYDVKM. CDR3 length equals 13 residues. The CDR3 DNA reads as TGTGCCAGCACCAGCGGCAGGGTAAATGAGCAGTTCTTC. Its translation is CASTSGRVNEQFF. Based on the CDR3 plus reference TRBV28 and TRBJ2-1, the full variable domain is DVKVTQSSRYLVKRTGEKVFLECVQDMDHENMFWYRQDPGLGLRLIYFSYDVKMKEKGDIPEGYSVSREKKERFSLILESASTNQTSMYLCASTSGRVNEQFFGPGTRLTVL.

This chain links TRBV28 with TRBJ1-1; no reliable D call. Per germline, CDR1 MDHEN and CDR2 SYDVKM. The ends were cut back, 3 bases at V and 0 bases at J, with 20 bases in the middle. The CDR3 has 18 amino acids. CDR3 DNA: TGTGCCAGCAGTTTCCCGCCCGATAGGAAAAGGCTGAACACTGAAGCTTTCTTT. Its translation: CASSFPPDRKRLNTEAFF. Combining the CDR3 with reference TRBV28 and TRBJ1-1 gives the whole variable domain DVKVTQSSRYLVKRTGEKVFLECVQDMDHENMFWYRQDPGLGLRLIYFSYDVKMKEKGDIPEGYSVSREKKERFSLILESASTNQTSMYLCASSFPPDRKRLNTEAFFGQGTRLTVV.

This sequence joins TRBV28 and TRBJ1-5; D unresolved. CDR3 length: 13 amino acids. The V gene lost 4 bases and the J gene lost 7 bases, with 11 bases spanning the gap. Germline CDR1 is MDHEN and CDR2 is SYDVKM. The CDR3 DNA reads TGTGCCAGCAGTTCCCAGGAACGCCAGCCCCAGCATTTT. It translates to CASSSQERQPQHF.

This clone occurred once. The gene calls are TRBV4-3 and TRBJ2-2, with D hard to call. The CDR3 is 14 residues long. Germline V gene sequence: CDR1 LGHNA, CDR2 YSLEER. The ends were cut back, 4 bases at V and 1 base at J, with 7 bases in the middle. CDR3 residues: CASSLNKNTGELFF. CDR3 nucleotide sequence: TGCGCCAGCAGCCTTAACAAGAACACCGGGGAGCTGTTTTTT.

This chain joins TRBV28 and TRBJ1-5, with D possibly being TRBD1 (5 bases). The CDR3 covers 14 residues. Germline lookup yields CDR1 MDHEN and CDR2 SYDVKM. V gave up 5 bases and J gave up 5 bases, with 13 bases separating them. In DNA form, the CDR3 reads TGTGCCAGCAGTGGGGGGGGGAGTTATCAGCCCCAGCATTTT. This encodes CASSGGGSYQPQHF.